The 24 T cell receptor beta chains below come from one sample, sequenced in a study of beta chain features in type 1 diabetes. Study outcomes and limitations: In every one of the four CD4+ subsets, TCRB CDR3s were moderately but significantly shorter in Type 1 diabetes patients.

Expressed TCRB transcripts got sequenced, as all isolated RNA was reverse transcribed. The data were produced by immunoSEQ multiplex PCR, yet TCRdb's version contains in-frame clones alone and is incomplete. Altogether about 650,000 clones are present, over 10% being singletons, with the ten largest covering around 0.12%. These receptors' targets are unknown. Source material: naive CD4+ T cells from blood. These receptors came from a young man with type 1 diabetes.

The chain couples TRBV4-2 to TRBJ2-1; TRBD1 might be the D (6 bases). V shed 0 bases and J shed 4 bases, with 22 bases lying between them. The germline V gene encodes CDR1 LGHNA and CDR2 YNFKEQ. The CDR3 is made up of 19 amino acids. CDR3 coding DNA: TGTGCCAGCAGCCAAGATATTGGGGCACAGGGAACGACTTACAATGAGCAGTTCTTC. It encodes CASSQDIGAQGTTYNEQFF.

This clone appeared a single time. This chain uses TRBV7-9 with TRBJ2-7; the match to TRBD1 covers 9 bases. The CDR3 runs 16 residues. V lost 3 bases and J lost 3; bases outside the gene matches: 9. Per the germline V gene, CDR1 is SEHNR and CDR2 is FQNEAQ (reference sequence). CDR3 region: CASSFLGQGPDYEQYF. As DNA, the CDR3 is TGTGCCAGCAGCTTCCTCGGACAGGGGCCTGACTACGAGCAGTACTTC.

There are a few counts of this clone. Distinct nucleotide sequences in the sample also encode this CDR3. The rearrangement joins TRBV28 to TRBJ2-7; no definite D call. Per germline, CDR1 MDHEN and CDR2 SYDVKM. This CDR3 has 12 residues. V shed 1 base and J shed 4 bases, with 5 bases lying between them. The DNA of the CDR3 is TGTGCCAGCAGTTTATTGCGATACGAGCAGTACTTC. Encoded protein: CASSLLRYEQYF.

The rearrangement uses TRBV2 and TRBJ1-2, with 8 bases aligning to TRBD1. The J segment lost 4 bases and the V segment lost 6 bases, leaving 7 bases of the junction unmatched. CDR3 length: 14 amino acids. Germline V gives CDR1 SNHLY, CDR2 FYNNEI. The CDR3 DNA follows: TGTGCCAGCAGGGAGTCCGGGACAGGCTATGGCTACACCTTC. Translated: CASRESGTGYGYTF.

This clone was found a few times. The chain's CDR3 is CASSSYYAKPDTQYF. The CDR3 region has the DNA TGTGCCAGCAGCTCTTATTACGCTAAACCAGATACGCAGTATTTT. This rearrangement joins TRBV5-4 to TRBJ2-3; D is undetermined. The CDR3 runs to 15 residues. Germline V lookup: CDR1 SGHNT, CDR2 YYREEE (reference sequence). Trimming cost V 3 bases and J 4 bases, with 15 bases left between them.

This clone was seen a few times. The CDR3, as DNA: TGTGCCAGCAGCTCCTGGGACAGGAACACTGAAGCTTTCTTT. Translation: CASSSWDRNTEAFF. The chain couples TRBV5-6 to TRBJ1-1, with 7 bases identical to TRBD1. The junction had 3 bases not matched to a gene; V was cut back by 3 bases and J by 1 base. CDR1 SGHDT and CDR2 YYEEEE come from the germline V gene. This CDR3 is 14 amino acids long.

CDR3 loop: CASSQDKGETQYF. As DNA, the CDR3 is TGCGCCAGCAGCCAAGATAAAGGGGAGACCCAGTACTTC. The rearrangement joins TRBV4-3 to TRBJ2-5, with D unclear. Germline V gene sequence: CDR1 LGHNA, CDR2 YSLEER. V was trimmed by 0 bases and J by 5 bases, leaving 7 bases between them. CDR3 size: 13 residues.

This clone was detected only a few times. The rearrangement uses TRBV5-1 and TRBJ1-5; the D is unclear. The V gene lost 0 bases and the J gene lost 7 bases, with 14 bases spanning the gap. Per the germline V gene, CDR1 is SGHRS and CDR2 is YFSETQ. This CDR3 is built from 15 residues. CDR3 bases: TGCGCCAGCAGCTTGGTTGCGGGGTTCGAGCAGCCCCAGCATTTT. Protein: CASSLVAGFEQPQHF.

This clone was detected a few times. V is TRBV5-6 and J is TRBJ2-1; TRBD2 matches at 12 bases. V gave up 5 bases and J gave up 0 bases; unmatched junction bases: 0. CDR3 size: 15 residues. Germline lookup yields CDR1 SGHDT and CDR2 YYEEEE. The chain's CDR3 is CASRTSGGSYNEQFF. The CDR3 DNA is TGTGCCAGCAGGACTAGCGGGGGCTCCTACAATGAGCAGTTCTTC.

The chain combines TRBV11-2 with TRBJ1-2, with 7 positions matching TRBD1. V trimming: 5 bases; J trimming: 3 bases; junction bases outside the gene matches: 6. The germline V gene encodes CDR1 SGHAT and CDR2 FQNNGV. The CDR3 covers 14 residues. The CDR3 is CASSQGDRDYGYTF. The CDR3 DNA sequence: TGTGCCAGCAGCCAGGGGGACCGAGACTATGGCTACACCTTC.

The chain has TRBV29-1 and TRBJ2-7, with a possible D match to TRBD1 (6 bases). The germline V gene encodes CDR1 SQVTM and CDR2 ANQGSEA. V was trimmed by 6 bases and J by 0 bases, leaving 15 bases between them. The CDR3 spans 14 residues. The chain's CDR3 is CSVNDRRSSYEQYF. The CDR3 bases are TGCAGCGTCAACGACAGGAGGAGCTCCTACGAGCAGTACTTC.

A few counts support this clone. The J gene is TRBJ2-5, the V gene TRBV19; no firm D call. V dropped 2 bases and J dropped 4 bases, with 11 bases sitting between them. The CDR3 totals 14 residues. CDR1 and CDR2 (germline): LNHDA, SQIVND (reference sequence). For the CDR3, the DNA is TGTGCCAGTAGTATACAGGTGGATGGAGAGACCCAGTACTTC. It codes for CASSIQVDGETQYF. Based on the CDR3 plus reference TRBV19 and TRBJ2-5, the full variable domain is DGGITQSPKYLFRKEGQNVTLSCEQNLNHDAMYWYRQDPGQGLRLIYYSQIVNDFQKGDIAEGYSVSREKKESFPLTVTSAQKNPTAFYLCASSIQVDGETQYFGPGTRLLVL.

This clone was counted only a few times. The CDR3 bases are TGTGCCAGCAGCGCCGACAGGAACACTGAAGCTTTCTTT. Its translation: CASSADRNTEAFF. This chain uses TRBV11-2 with TRBJ1-1; a possible D gene is TRBD1 (5 bases). The CDR3 covers 13 residues. Trimming cost V 5 bases and J 1 base, with 8 bases left between them. Germline CDR1 and CDR2: SGHAT and FQNNGV.

This clone came up a few times. The V and J genes are TRBV11-3 and TRBJ2-1; 9 positions agree with TRBD1. Germline lookup yields CDR1 SGHNT and CDR2 YENEEA. V shed 5 bases, J shed 7 bases, and the junction held 9 bases outside the gene matches. This CDR3 region has 15 residues. The chain's CDR3 is CASSVQGATINEQFF. The CDR3 DNA sequence: TGTGCCAGCAGCGTACAGGGGGCAACTATAAATGAGCAGTTCTTC.

The rearrangement uses TRBV19 and TRBJ1-2, with 9 positions matching TRBD1. J gave up 1 base and V 5 bases, and 2 bases lay outside the gene matches. CDR1 is LNHDA and CDR2 is SQIVND in the germline V gene (reference sequence). The CDR3 length is 14 residues. The CDR3 DNA reads as TGTGCCAGTAGTCAGACAGGGGGTAACTATGGCTACACCTTC. Amino acid sequence: CASSQTGGNYGYTF.

The chain couples TRBV7-2 to TRBJ2-7; D gene ambiguous. The CDR3 is made up of 14 amino acids. Germline V gene lookup returns CDR1 SGHTA and CDR2 FQGNSA. V was trimmed by 1 base and J by 0 bases, leaving 7 bases between them. DNA for the CDR3: TGTGCCAGCAGCTTAGAGGCAGACTCCTACGAGCAGTACTTC. It codes for CASSLEADSYEQYF. Complete variable domain (other parts from reference TRBV7-2 and TRBJ2-7): GAGVSQSPSNKVTEKGKDVELRCDPISGHTALYWYRQSLGQGLEFLIYFQGNSAPDKSGLPSDRFSAERTGGSVSTLTIQRTQQEDSAVYLCASSLEADSYEQYFGPGTRLTVT.

The chain is built from TRBV29-1 and TRBJ1-2; D gene uncertain. V was cut by 3 bases and J by 2 bases, with 16 bases left in between. Per the germline V gene, CDR1 is SQVTM and CDR2 is ANQGSEA. The CDR3 spans 15 residues. The CDR3 spells CSVEGQKTVNYGYTF. DNA of the CDR3: TGCAGCGTTGAGGGTCAGAAGACTGTCAACTATGGCTACACCTTC.

The chain links TRBV9 to TRBJ2-7; D not certain. The CDR3 loop spans 14 amino acids. The germline gives CDR1 SGDLS, CDR2 YYNGEE. V gave up 3 bases and J gave up 0 bases, with 10 bases separating them. CDR3 sequence reads: CASSARPSSYEQYF. The CDR3, as DNA: TGTGCCAGCAGCGCCCGACCTAGCTCCTACGAGCAGTACTTC. Full variable domain (remainder filled in from reference TRBV9 and TRBJ2-7): DSGVTQTPKHLITATGQRVTLRCSPRSGDLSVYWYQQSLDQGLQFLIQYYNGEERAKGNILERFSAQQFPDLHSELNLSSLELGDSALYFCASSARPSSYEQYFGPGTRLTVT.

This clone was observed a few times. The gene calls are TRBV10-3 and TRBJ1-2; 9 bases align to TRBD1. V lost 4 bases and J lost 4; bases outside the gene matches: 1. The germline V gene has CDR1 ENHRY and CDR2 SYGVKD. This CDR3 contains 13 residues. The DNA of the CDR3 is TGTGCCATCAGTGGGGACAGGGTCTATGGCTACACCTTC. It encodes CAISGDRVYGYTF.

The rearrangement joins TRBV27 to TRBJ1-2, with unresolved D. The germline V and J ends were trimmed by 2 bases and 4 bases, with 11 bases remaining between them. The germline V gene encodes CDR1 MNHEY and CDR2 SMNVEV (reference sequence). The CDR3 loop spans 14 amino acids. This CDR3 reads CASSLAPIGYGYTF. The CDR3 DNA sequence: TGTGCCAGCAGTTTAGCCCCTATCGGCTATGGCTACACCTTC.

In this sample, this clone turned up a few times. The chain uses TRBV6-5 and TRBJ1-2, with a tentative D call TRBD1 (6 bases). From germline, CDR1 is MNHEY and CDR2 SVGAGI. The CDR3 sequence is 16 residues long. V was clipped by 0 bases and J by 1 base, with 12 bases between them. CDR3 DNA sequence: TGTGCCAGCAGTTACTCGAACGGACAGCTTAACTATGGCTACACCTTC. The encoded protein is CASSYSNGQLNYGYTF.

About this clone itself: Other DNA sequences in the same sample also yield this CDR3. The V call is TRBV7-2, the J call TRBJ2-7, with TRBD1 identical over 9 bases. Germline CDR1 and CDR2: SGHTA and FQGNSA. Unmatched junction bases numbered 2, after V lost 0 bases and J lost 2 bases. The CDR3 is 15 amino acids. CDR3 bases: TGTGCCAGCAGCTTAGCGGGACAGGGAACCTACGAGCAGTACTTC. It codes for CASSLAGQGTYEQYF.

The chain carries TRBV29-1 and TRBJ2-5; weak D call: TRBD2 (6 bases). Trimming cost V 6 bases and J 1 base, with 15 bases left between them. The germline gives CDR1 SQVTM, CDR2 ANQGSEA. The CDR3 is 14 residues long. CDR3 sequence reads: CSVGGRITQETQYF. CDR3 sequence (DNA): TGCAGCGTGGGGGGACGTATTACCCAAGAGACCCAGTACTTC.

The rearrangement links TRBV19 to TRBJ2-3; possibly TRBD2 for D (5 bases). The CDR3 spans 14 residues. Trimming shortened V by 3 bases and J by 3 bases, and 10 bases separated the two germline ends. Looked up from germline, CDR1 is LNHDA and CDR2 is SQIVND (reference sequence). This CDR3 reads CASSIGDRTDTQYF. The CDR3 DNA follows: TGTGCCAGTAGTATCGGGGATAGGACAGATACGCAGTATTTT.